Below, 21 T cell receptor beta chains from the same sample are listed, as sequenced in a study of blood T cell repertoires in COVID-19. Method: immunoSEQ multiplex PCR; TCRdb's copy keeps in-frame clones and lacks some. The sample gives tens of thousands of clones, approximately 80% of which show up once; approximately 6.9% is in the top ten. Sequenced input: peripheral blood. These receptors were taken from a man in his thirties or forties with COVID-19, enrolled during active disease.

The chain couples TRBV28 to TRBJ1-1; 10 bases agree with TRBD1. After removal of 8 bases from V and 10 bases from J, the junction contained 16 bases not matched to a gene. The CDR3 spans 15 residues. Germline V gene sequence: CDR1 MDHEN, CDR2 SYDVKM. CDR3 loop: CASANTGTGVWGAFF. The DNA for the CDR3 is TGTGCCAGCGCAAACACCGGGACAGGGGTTTGGGGAGCTTTCTTT.

This rearrangement joins TRBV30 to TRBJ1-1; 9 nucleotides match TRBD1. The CDR3 runs to 14 residues. CDR1 is GTSNPN, CDR2 SVGIG, per germline (reference sequence). V shed 2 bases, J shed 1 base, and the junction held 2 bases outside the gene matches. CDR3 sequence: CAWSRDRANTEAFF. CDR3 in DNA: TGTGCCTGGAGTAGGGACAGGGCGAACACTGAAGCTTTCTTT.

The gene calls are TRBV28 and TRBJ2-1, with D tentatively TRBD2 (7 bases). CDR1 is MDHEN, CDR2 SYDVKM, per germline. V lost 6 bases, J lost 7 bases, and 16 bases lay in between. This CDR3 is 14 amino acids long. The CDR3 region has the DNA TGTGCCAGCAGGGATCCCCGGGGGGCTAATGAGCAGTTCTTC. Its translation: CASRDPRGANEQFF.

This clone was detected once. The chain carries TRBV5-1 and TRBJ2-7; a possible D gene is TRBD2 (6 bases). Germline assignment: CDR1 SGHRS and CDR2 YFSETQ. This CDR3 comprises 11 residues. V lost 7 bases to trimming and J lost 6 bases, with 11 bases between them. The CDR3 DNA sequence: TGCGCCAGCTCCCACGGGGGCGAGCAGTACTTC. Protein sequence: CASSHGGEQYF.

The chain carries TRBV27 and TRBJ2-2, with a possible D match to TRBD1 (5 bases). V lost 3 bases, J lost 1 base, and 9 bases lay in between. This CDR3 comprises 15 residues. Per the germline V gene, CDR1 is MNHEY and CDR2 is SMNVEV (reference sequence). CDR3 bases: TGTGCCAGCAGTTTCGTCAGGGAGAACACCGGGGAGCTGTTTTTT. Amino acid sequence: CASSFVRENTGELFF.

The rearrangement links TRBV4-2 to TRBJ1-2, with 7 positions matching TRBD1. The length of the CDR3 is 16 residues. Germline loops: CDR1 LGHNA, CDR2 YNFKEQ. J was trimmed by 8 bases and V by 4 bases; bases with no gene match: 16. CDR3 in amino acids: CASSPQDRFGGGGYTF. DNA for the CDR3: TGTGCCAGCAGCCCCCAGGACAGGTTTGGAGGAGGAGGCTACACCTTC.

This sequence joins TRBV6-5 and TRBJ2-2; perhaps TRBD1 as D (5 bases). The germline V gene has CDR1 MNHEY and CDR2 SVGAGI. Between the trimmed V and J ends, which lost 10 bases and 0 bases, there was a span of 15 bases. The CDR3 contains 15 residues. CDR3 in DNA: TGTGCCACCTTGGAATGGGGCACGAACACCGGGGAGCTGTTTTTT. Protein: CATLEWGTNTGELFF.

This chain joins TRBV19 and TRBJ2-3, with 10 positions matching TRBD2. This CDR3 contains 15 residues. Per germline, CDR1 LNHDA and CDR2 SQIVND (reference sequence). V lost 7 bases and J lost 4; bases outside the gene matches: 8. The chain's CDR3 is CASTRTSGQADTQYF. The CDR3 DNA reads TGTGCCAGTACCCGGACTAGCGGCCAGGCAGATACGCAGTATTTT.

The sample holds a few counts of this clone. V gene TRBV7-6 combines with J gene TRBJ1-2, with 8 bases lining up with TRBD1. Looked up from germline, CDR1 is SGHVS and CDR2 is FNYEAQ. V lost 4 bases, J lost 6 bases, and 7 bases stayed unmatched. This CDR3 is built from 14 residues. DNA of the CDR3: TGTGCCAGCAGCTATACTCCAGGGGGCGATGGCTACACCTTC. Its translation: CASSYTPGGDGYTF.

The rearrangement joins TRBV30 to TRBJ2-2, with 8 bases aligning to TRBD1. Trimming took 5 bases from V and 3 from J; bases not matched to a gene: 2. This CDR3 has 13 residues. The germline V gene has CDR1 GTSNPN and CDR2 SVGIG (reference sequence). DNA of the CDR3: TGTGCCTGGGGGACAGGCTACACCGGGGAGCTGTTTTTT. Amino acids: CAWGTGYTGELFF. The complete variable domain, with remaining parts taken from reference TRBV30 and TRBJ2-2, reads SQTIHQWPATLVQPVGSPLSLECTVEGTSNPNLYWYRQAAGRGLQLLFYSVGIGQISSEVPQNLSASRPQDRQFILSSKKLLLSDSGFYLCAWGTGYTGELFFGEGSRLTVL.

This clone was counted once. The chain links TRBV9 to TRBJ2-1; 9 bases agree with TRBD2. Germline lookup yields CDR1 SGDLS and CDR2 YYNGEE. J was trimmed by 9 bases and V by 6 bases; bases with no gene match: 16. This CDR3 spans 16 amino acids. In nucleotides, the CDR3 is TGTGCCAGCACTCATGGGGCTAGCGGGATCGTCGGTGAGCAGTTCTTC. Its protein product is CASTHGASGIVGEQFF.

CDR3 in amino acids: CASSPRISGYETQYF. CDR3 DNA: TGTGCCAGCAGTCCCCGCATAAGCGGGTATGAGACCCAGTACTTC. The J gene is TRBJ2-5, the V gene TRBV28; D perhaps matches TRBD2 (6 bases). CDR1 and CDR2 (germline): MDHEN, SYDVKM. V was pared by 5 bases and J by 5 bases, with 18 bases between. The CDR3 runs 15 residues.

The chain employs TRBV5-1 and TRBJ1-2; D possibly corresponds to TRBD1 (6 bases). Germline values: CDR1 SGHRS, CDR2 YFSETQ. The CDR3 spans 16 residues. Trimming stripped 5 bases from V and 4 bases from J, with 21 bases between. The CDR3 sequence: CASSAGGASNVYGYTF. The CDR3 DNA sequence: TGCGCCAGCAGTGCCGGGGGGGCGTCCAACGTCTATGGCTACACCTTC.

The J gene is TRBJ2-2, the V gene TRBV27; 10 nucleotides align to TRBD1. The CDR3 runs to 16 residues. With 6 bases clipped from V and 0 bases from J, the junction kept 4 bases outside the gene matches. The germline V gene has CDR1 MNHEY and CDR2 SMNVEV (reference sequence). The CDR3 here is CASRRDRGSNTGELFF. The CDR3 DNA is TGTGCCAGCAGACGGGACAGGGGTTCGAACACCGGGGAGCTGTTTTTT.

J is TRBJ2-1 and V is TRBV28; D is perhaps TRBD1 (6 bases). The germline V gene encodes CDR1 MDHEN and CDR2 SYDVKM. The CDR3 runs 15 residues. V shed 4 bases and J shed 2 bases, with 12 bases lying between them. The CDR3 loop reads CASSWGRGTYNEQFF. For the CDR3, the DNA is TGTGCCAGCAGTTGGGGAAGGGGGACCTACAATGAGCAGTTCTTC.

This chain links TRBV19 with TRBJ1-6, with D perhaps matching TRBD1 (5 bases). The CDR3 loop spans 15 amino acids. The V gene lost 4 bases and the J gene lost 8 bases, with 15 bases spanning the gap. Looked up from germline, CDR1 is LNHDA and CDR2 is SQIVND (reference sequence). CDR3 coding DNA: TGTGCCAGTAGTACCCGCGGGGGGTTATATTCACCCCTCCACTTT. It translates to CASSTRGGLYSPLHF.

Comment on this clone: Germline is not matched at one junction end, which may reflect a read error. The same CDR3 is also encoded by other DNA sequences in this sample. J is TRBJ1-2 and V is TRBV5-1; D gene unclear. Germline V CDR1 and CDR2: SGHRS, YFSETQ. The CDR3 has 14 amino acids. CDR3 in DNA: TGCGCCAGCAGTTTGGGGTCGGTTATCTATGGCTACACCTTC. Translated: CASSLGSVIYGYTF.

This sequence joins TRBV12-3 or TRBV12-4 and TRBJ1-2; D gene ambiguous. The CDR3 has 13 residues. The V and J ends lost 3 bases and 8 bases respectively, with 13 bases between them. In DNA form, the CDR3 reads TGTGCCAGCAGTTTCGGGATCTCAACGGGCTACACCTTC. This codes for CASSFGISTGYTF.

The J gene is TRBJ2-7, the V gene TRBV24-1; D may be TRBD2 (6 bases). V lost 1 base, J lost 6 bases, and 9 bases lay in between. This CDR3 spans 13 amino acids. Germline CDR1 is KGHDR and CDR2 is SFDVKD. This CDR3 is CATSDLRGTEQYF. The CDR3 DNA follows: TGTGCCACCAGTGATTTACGGGGGACCGAGCAGTACTTC.

This clone is a singleton in its sample. J is TRBJ2-7 and V is TRBV28; TRBD1 is a possible D gene (6 bases). Germline V gene data show CDR1 as MDHEN and CDR2 as SYDVKM. This CDR3 is 14 amino acids long. V lost 4 bases and J 3 bases, leaving 13 bases between the germline ends. CDR3 bases: TGTGCCAGCAGTTCGCAGGGGAATAGCTACGAGCAGTACTTC. As protein: CASSSQGNSYEQYF.

Only a few counts were recorded for this clone. One end of the junction fails to match germline, which may point to a read error. The chain employs TRBV7-7 and TRBJ2-5; weak D call: TRBD1 (5 bases). The germline V gene encodes CDR1 SSHAT and CDR2 FNYEAQ (reference sequence). This CDR3 spans 15 amino acids. CDR3 residues: CASSLGLGAQETQYF. CDR3 DNA sequence: TGTGCTAGCAGCTTAGGTTTAGGGGCTCAAGAGACCCAGTACTTC.